These 23 T cell receptor beta chains share one sample of origin, sequenced in a study of blood T cell repertoires in COVID-19. Measured with immunoSEQ multiplex PCR; TCRdb has only the in-frame clones, and not every one. The sample holds roughly 150,000 clones, 80% seen once. What was sequenced was peripheral blood. All receptors come from a man aged 55 to 70 with acute or convalescent COVID-19.

The V and J genes are TRBV5-6 and TRBJ1-1; tentative D call: TRBD1 (6 bases). CDR1 is SGHDT, CDR2 YYEEEE, per germline. The germline V and J ends were trimmed by 0 bases and 0 bases, with 9 bases remaining between them. The CDR3 has 15 amino acids. The CDR3: CASSLATGMNTEAFF. DNA of the CDR3: TGTGCCAGCAGCTTGGCAACAGGGATGAACACTGAAGCTTTCTTT.

The chain uses TRBV28 and TRBJ1-2; TRBD1 might be the D (6 bases). This CDR3 comprises 13 residues. From germline, CDR1 is MDHEN and CDR2 SYDVKM. Deletions cut 6 bases from V and 5 bases from J, with 13 bases between. The DNA for the CDR3 is TGTGCCAGCAGCATAGGGGGGGCATATGGCTACACCTTC. Its protein is CASSIGGAYGYTF.

Worth noting for this clone: The CDR3 ends on some other residue instead of the conserved phenylalanine or tryptophan, so this is likely a read error. The CDR3 bases are TGTGCCAGCAGCTTAGCTCCGGGGTATAATTCACCCCTCCACCTT. Protein product: CASSLAPGYNSPLHL. The chain has TRBV11-2 and TRBJ1-6, with no clear D. The V gene's germline CDR1 is SGHAT and CDR2 FQNNGV. The CDR3 has 15 residues. Trimming took 1 base from V and 4 from J, leaving 8 bases between them.

This chain links TRBV5-1 with TRBJ1-2; D is perhaps TRBD1 (5 bases). The CDR3 length is 14 residues. The ends were cut back, 4 bases at V and 1 base at J, with 11 bases in the middle. Germline CDR1 and CDR2: SGHRS and YFSETQ. In DNA form, the CDR3 reads TGCGCCAGCAGCCCCCCGGGGGATAACTATGGCTACACCTTC. This encodes CASSPPGDNYGYTF.

The J gene is TRBJ2-1, the V gene TRBV5-1; maybe TRBD1 (6 bases). Germline CDR1 reads SGHRS; CDR2 reads YFSETQ. The germline V and J ends were trimmed by 9 bases and 1 base, with 14 bases remaining between them. The length of the CDR3 is 14 residues. CDR3 bases: TGCGCCACCACCCTAGGGGGATCCTACAATGAGCAGTTCTTC. Residues: CATTLGGSYNEQFF.

This clone was picked up one time. J is TRBJ1-2 and V is TRBV11-2; D might be TRBD1 (5 bases). Trimming took 0 bases from V and 8 from J, leaving 13 bases between them. The CDR3 spans 14 residues. Germline loops: CDR1 SGHAT, CDR2 FQNNGV. The CDR3 protein is CASSLEPGQGGYTF. CDR3 nucleotides: TGTGCCAGCAGCTTAGAGCCCGGGCAGGGCGGCTACACCTTC.

This clone was picked up a small number of times. V gene TRBV19 combines with J gene TRBJ1-2; a weak D match, TRBD1 (5 bases). The germline gives CDR1 LNHDA, CDR2 SQIVND (reference sequence). The CDR3 totals 19 residues. Trimming pared 3 bases from V and 2 bases from J, leaving 25 bases between. The CDR3 region is CASSIGGWRGEDMNYGYTF. CDR3 sequence (DNA): TGTGCCAGTAGTATCGGCGGCTGGAGGGGCGAAGATATGAACTATGGCTACACCTTC.

The V gene is TRBV6-5, the J gene TRBJ2-7; possible D gene TRBD2, 5 bases. The CDR3 totals 14 residues. V was trimmed by 5 bases and J by 2 bases, leaving 13 bases between them. Germline values: CDR1 MNHEY, CDR2 SVGAGI. This CDR3 is CASSSQLGAYEQYF. The CDR3, as DNA: TGTGCCAGCAGTAGCCAGTTGGGAGCCTACGAGCAGTACTTC.

CDR3 amino acids: CASSGAGGRGTFF. DNA of the CDR3: TGTGCCAGCAGCGGTGCCGGGGGTAGAGGGACTTTCTTT. The rearrangement uses TRBV2 and TRBJ1-1; D is perhaps TRBD1 (5 bases). V was pared by 6 bases and J by 12 bases, with 20 bases between. CDR3 length: 13 amino acids. CDR1 SNHLY and CDR2 FYNNEI come from the germline V gene.

The J gene is TRBJ2-6, the V gene TRBV19; 8 bases line up with TRBD2. V lost 9 bases to trimming and J lost 4 bases; unmatched junction nucleotides: 11. This CDR3 spans 16 amino acids. The germline V gene encodes CDR1 LNHDA and CDR2 SQIVND (reference sequence). The chain's CDR3 is CASHGGLVSGANVLTF. The CDR3, as DNA: TGTGCCAGCCATGGGGGACTAGTTAGCGGGGCCAACGTCCTGACTTTC.

The chain links TRBV9 to TRBJ1-6; a weak D match, TRBD1 (6 bases). The CDR3 consists of 16 residues. From germline, CDR1 is SGDLS and CDR2 YYNGEE. Between the trimmed V and J ends, which lost 3 bases and 1 base, there was a span of 11 bases. DNA of the CDR3: TGTGCCAGCAGCGACGAACAGGGATCCTATAATTCACCCCTCCACTTT. Translating it yields CASSDEQGSYNSPLHF.

The chain joins TRBV2 to TRBJ1-6; 7 positions match TRBD1. V lost 6 bases and J lost 0; bases outside the gene matches: 2. Germline CDR1 SNHLY, CDR2 FYNNEI. There are 15 residues in the CDR3. DNA of the CDR3: TGTGCCAGCAGGGACAGGAGCTCCTATAATTCACCCCTCCACTTT. It is translated as CASRDRSSYNSPLHF.

The chain employs TRBV13 and TRBJ2-7; D unresolved. V lost 5 bases to trimming and J lost 2 bases, with 13 bases between them. Germline V CDR1 and CDR2: PRHDT, FYEKMQ (reference sequence). This CDR3 has 14 residues. The DNA of the CDR3 is TGTGCCAGCAGCCTGACCCCAGGCCCCTACGAGCAGTACTTC. It codes for CASSLTPGPYEQYF.

The rearrangement uses TRBV24-1 and TRBJ2-1; possibly TRBD2 for D (5 bases). In germline, CDR1 is KGHDR, CDR2 SFDVKD. The CDR3 covers 15 residues. Between the trimmed V and J ends, which lost 9 bases and 10 bases, there was a span of 24 bases. The CDR3 protein is CATLHSPWLAGEQFF. The DNA of the CDR3 is TGTGCCACCTTACATTCCCCCTGGCTAGCTGGGGAGCAGTTCTTC.

The chain employs TRBV27 and TRBJ2-5; D perhaps matches TRBD1 (6 bases). CDR3 length equals 14 residues. The V gene's germline CDR1 is MNHEY and CDR2 SMNVEV (reference sequence). Between the trimmed V and J ends, which lost 5 bases and 6 bases, there was a span of 16 bases. The CDR3 coding sequence is TGTGCCAGCAGTCCCCGTGGGGGCGTAAAGACCCAGTACTTC. Residues: CASSPRGGVKTQYF.

This rearrangement joins TRBV4-1 to TRBJ2-3; 9 positions match TRBD2. Looked up from germline, CDR1 is MGHRA and CDR2 is YSYEKL. The V segment lost 0 bases and the J segment 5 bases; nucleotides outside the gene matches: 6. This CDR3 has 16 amino acids. This CDR3 reads CASSQEQRGVLDTQYF. Written as DNA, the CDR3 is TGCGCCAGCAGCCAAGAACAGCGGGGGGTCCTAGATACGCAGTATTTT.

This clone was counted a single time. V usage is TRBV2 and J usage is TRBJ1-1, with D possibly TRBD1 on 6 matching bases. V dropped 7 bases and J dropped 0 bases, with 9 bases sitting between them. Germline V gene sequence: CDR1 SNHLY, CDR2 FYNNEI. The CDR3 length is 13 residues. This chain's CDR3 is CASKGQVNTEAFF. The CDR3 nucleotides are TGTGCCAGCAAGGGACAAGTGAACACTGAAGCTTTCTTT.

The chain couples TRBV9 to TRBJ2-3; D is ambiguous. Trimming removed 4 bases from V and 4 bases from J, with 7 bases in between. The length of the CDR3 is 12 residues. Germline V lookup: CDR1 SGDLS, CDR2 YYNGEE. This chain's CDR3 is CASSLPPDTQYF. The CDR3 coding sequence is TGTGCCAGCAGCCTTCCCCCAGATACGCAGTATTTT.

This clone was detected a few times. This chain links TRBV4-1 with TRBJ2-1; 8 bases fit TRBD2. Trimming took 2 bases from V and 2 from J; bases not matched to a gene: 8. This CDR3 has 17 residues. Looked up from germline, CDR1 is MGHRA and CDR2 is YSYEKL. CDR3 in amino acids: CASSQTMSGGPYNEQFF. The CDR3, as DNA: TGCGCCAGCAGCCAAACTATGAGCGGGGGCCCCTACAATGAGCAGTTCTTC.

This chain uses TRBV11-2 with TRBJ2-3, with 13 nucleotides matching TRBD2. The CDR3 spans 15 residues. Per germline, CDR1 SGHAT and CDR2 FQNNGV. V gave up 5 bases and J gave up 4 bases; unmatched junction bases: 3. The CDR3 sequence: CASSPGTSGADTQYF. The CDR3 DNA follows: TGTGCCAGCAGCCCCGGGACTAGCGGGGCAGATACGCAGTATTTT. Complete variable domain (other parts from reference TRBV11-2 and TRBJ2-3): EAGVAQSPRYKIIEKRQSVAFWCNPISGHATLYWYQQILGQGPKLLIQFQNNGVVDDSQLPKDRFSAERLKGVDSTLKIQPAKLEDSAVYLCASSPGTSGADTQYFGPGTRLTVL.

The V and J genes are TRBV9 and TRBJ2-3, with D tentatively TRBD2 (6 bases). Germline loops: CDR1 SGDLS, CDR2 YYNGEE. The CDR3 has 15 residues. V was clipped by 3 bases and J by 8 bases, with 19 bases between them. CDR3 residues: CASSAPGSGTGTQYF. In DNA form, the CDR3 reads TGTGCCAGCAGCGCCCCGGGTTCCGGGACTGGTACGCAGTATTTT.

The chain couples TRBV18 to TRBJ1-2; TRBD1 aligns across 8 bases. CDR1 and CDR2 from the germline V gene are KGHSH and LQKENI. J gave up 3 bases and V 0 bases, and 12 bases lay outside the gene matches. The CDR3 extends over 18 amino acids. The CDR3 DNA sequence: TGTGCCAGCTCACCACCGAACGGACAGGGCGTGTCTGACTATGGCTACACCTTC. It yields the protein CASSPPNGQGVSDYGYTF.

This chain joins TRBV5-4 and TRBJ2-2; weak D call: TRBD1 (5 bases). Per the germline V gene, CDR1 is SGHNT and CDR2 is YYREEE (reference sequence). Trimming took 1 base from V and 3 from J, leaving 7 bases between them. CDR3 length equals 14 residues. The CDR3 sequence is CASSLQGYTGELFF. DNA for the CDR3: TGTGCCAGCAGCTTGCAGGGTTACACCGGGGAGCTGTTTTTT.